Listed here is a single T cell receptor (beta chain). As originally analysed: How many nucleated cells were present was estimated from reference gene primer amplification. Sequencing was performed with immunoSEQ multiplex PCR; in TCRdb, only in-frame clones are kept and a portion is missing. From that table come the V and J calls and clone size; the DNA was used to work out D and trimming. Seen here are under 300,000 clones, around 84% observed once, and the top ten hold over 1.3%. The entry originates in a study of blood T cell repertoires in COVID-19. Study-level background: The origin of the acute and convalescent COVID-19 samples was the United States, Italy and Spain. PBMCs, B-cell-depleted T cells, or T cells were the source of the cDNA or gDNA that made up the material.

Germline V CDR1 and CDR2: SGHDN, FVKESK. V lost 5 bases and J lost 0, with 9 bases in between. This CDR3 region has 14 residues. The rearrangement joins TRBV14 to TRBJ2-3, with unresolved D. Sequencing input: peripheral blood. The TCR was taken from a human donor with COVID-19, enrolled during active disease. The donor label of this sample is uncertain. The CDR3 protein is CASSFSGSTDTQYF. The CDR3 DNA sequence: TGTGCCAGCAGCTTTTCGGGTAGCACAGATACGCAGTATTTT.